A selection of T cell receptor beta chains follows, all from one sample in a study of CD8+ T cells in alopecia areata. Generated by immunoSEQ multiplex PCR, the TCRdb table keeps only in-frame clones and is missing some. The sample shows around 120,000 clones, roughly 66% of them seen only once. Specimen: CD4+ T cells sorted from blood. These receptors originate from a human donor in good health. CDR3s include the opening cysteine and the closing phenylalanine or tryptophan. Each record gives: clone size, J gene, D gene, V gene, CDR3 DNA, CDR3 protein. A D gene is named only where the DNA matches it firmly. Clone sizes are given selectively: once, few, many, or a class where the clone is expanded.

>once|TRBJ2-7|NA|TRBV9
TGTGCCAGCAGCGTAGGATTAGCCGGGACTTACGAGCAGTACTTC
CASSVGLAGTYEQYF
>NA|TRBJ1-4|TRBD1|TRBV30
TGTGCCTGGAGGACAGGGAGCCCACTGTTTTTT
CAWRTGSPLFF
>NA|TRBJ1-1|TRBD1|TRBV29-1
TGCAGCGTGGGGGGACAGGGGACTGAAGCTTTCTTT
CSVGGQGTEAFF
>few|TRBJ2-3|NA|TRBV29-1
TGCAGCGTTGAAGCGGACAGCACAGATACGCAGTATTTT
CSVEADSTDTQYF
>NA|TRBJ2-7|TRBD1|TRBV5-6
TGTGCCAGCAGCTTGGGACAGGGAAACGAGCAGTACTTC
CASSLGQGNEQYF
>NA|TRBJ1-2|NA|TRBV6-6
TGTGCCAGCAGGCACAGGGAGGATTGGTTGGGCTACACCTTC
CASRHREDWLGYTF
>NA|TRBJ1-2|TRBD1|TRBV7-2
TGTGCCAGCAGCTTGGACAGGGGGATTGGCTACACCTTC
CASSLDRGIGYTF
>NA|TRBJ2-1|NA|TRBV18
TGTGCCAGCTCACCACTTGACAGCCGGGGTGAGCAGTTCTTC
CASSPLDSRGEQFF
>few|TRBJ2-7|NA|TRBV4-1
TGCGCCAGCAGCCAGGGGGTCATACAAGCCTACGAGCAGTACTTC
CASSQGVIQAYEQYF
>few|TRBJ2-3|TRBD2|TRBV13
TGTGCCAGCAGCCCGCCGGGGGGGAGGCGCACAGATACGCAGTATTTT
CASSPPGGRRTDTQYF
>NA|TRBJ2-5|TRBD1|TRBV15
TGTGCCACCAGCAGTGACCCGGGACAGGCCCAAGAGACCCAGTACTTC
CATSSDPGQAQETQYF
>NA|TRBJ2-2|NA|TRBV2
TGTGCCAGCCCCTATAGTGAAACCGGGGAGCTGTTTTTT
CASPYSETGELFF
>once|TRBJ2-4|TRBD1|TRBV5-4
TGTGCCAGCAGCCCAGGACAGGGCTCGATTCAGTACTTC
CASSPGQGSIQYF
>NA|TRBJ2-7|NA|TRBV11-2
TGTGCCAGCAGCTTCGGGCACCCAGGGGTGCAGTACTTC
CASSFGHPGVQYF
>NA|TRBJ2-7|NA|TRBV27
TGTGCCAGCAGCCGGGGCAGGGCCTACGAGCAGTACTTC
CASSRGRAYEQYF
>few|TRBJ2-7|NA|TRBV29-1
TGCAGCGTTGATTTGGGGGGCACGGGCTACGAGCAGTACTTC
CSVDLGGTGYEQYF
>NA|TRBJ2-7|TRBD2|TRBV5-1
TGCGCCAGCAGGCCTAGCGGTGGGACCTACGAGCAGTACTTC
CASRPSGGTYEQYF
>few|TRBJ1-2|TRBD1|TRBV2
TGTGCCAGCACCGGGACAGGGGTTGGCTATGGCTACACCTTC
CASTGTGVGYGYTF
>once|TRBJ1-2|NA|TRBV11-2
TGTGCCAGCAGTTCAATGGACAGATACTATGGCTACACCTTC
CASSSMDRYYGYTF
>NA|TRBJ2-3|NA|TRBV2
TGTGCCAGCACTTCGGACGCGGCGGGCAGAGGTACGCAGTATTTT
CASTSDAAGRGTQYF
>once|TRBJ2-5|NA|TRBV5-1
TGCGCCAGCAGCTCGGGGGAGGAGACCCAGTACTTC
CASSSGEETQYF
>NA|TRBJ2-5|TRBD1|TRBV5-1
TGCGCCAGCAGCCAAACAGGGGAAGAGACCCAGTACTTC
CASSQTGEETQYF
>once|TRBJ2-3|TRBD1|TRBV7-2
TGTGCCAGCAGCTTAGCGGGGACAGGGTTGAGCACAGATACGCAGTATTTT
CASSLAGTGLSTDTQYF
>NA|TRBJ2-5|NA|TRBV2
TGTGCCAGCAGAGTCGAAGCTCTGGGATACTTC
CASRVEALGYF
>NA|TRBJ2-5|TRBD2|TRBV12-5
TGTGCTAGTGGTTTGGTCCTAGCGGGCCGCCAAGAGACCCAGTACTTC
CASGLVLAGRQETQYF
>once|TRBJ2-2|NA|TRBV6-1
TGTGCCAGCAGTGAAGCGCCATTCGGGGAGCTGTTTTTT
CASSEAPFGELFF
>NA|TRBJ1-4|NA|TRBV5-1
TGCGCCAGCAGCTCCCCCGCGGTGAGCGAGGAAAAACTGTTTTTT
CASSSPAVSEEKLFF
>NA|TRBJ2-1|TRBD2|TRBV5-1
TGCGCCAGCAGCTCTACCCCTAGCGGGGGGTACAATGAGCAGTTCTTC
CASSSTPSGGYNEQFF
>few|TRBJ1-5|TRBD1|TRBV29-1
TGCAGCGTTCGACAGGGAGGCGGTCAGCCCCAGCATTTT
CSVRQGGGQPQHF
>once|TRBJ1-1|NA|TRBV5-1
TGCGCCAGCAGCTTGGTACAGTTGGACGCTGAAGCTTTCTTT
CASSLVQLDAEAFF
>NA|TRBJ2-5|NA|TRBV2
TGTGCCAGCAACCGACAGATCCGGGAGACCCAGTACTTC
CASNRQIRETQYF
>few|TRBJ2-7|NA|TRBV7-2
TGTGCCAGCAGCCACGGGGACTGGTTCTCCGAGCAGTACTTC
CASSHGDWFSEQYF
>NA|TRBJ2-7|NA|TRBV6-1
TGTGCCAGCAGTGCCTACAGGGAAGGTTACGAGCAGTACTTC
CASSAYREGYEQYF
>NA|TRBJ2-2|NA|TRBV27
TGTGCCAGCAGTTTATGGGCAGCGAACACCGGGGAGCTGTTTTTT
CASSLWAANTGELFF
>NA|TRBJ2-2|NA|TRBV29-1
TGCAGCGTTGGAAAGCCAGCGAACACCGGGGAGCTGTTTTTT
CSVGKPANTGELFF
>NA|TRBJ1-6|NA|TRBV5-1
TGCGCCAGCAGCTTAACAGTCTCCTATAATTCACCCCTCCACTTT
CASSLTVSYNSPLHF
>NA|TRBJ2-2|TRBD1|TRBV30
TGTGCCGGGATAGCAGGACAGGGTCAATCCGGGGAGCTGTTTTTT
CAGIAGQGQSGELFF
>NA|TRBJ1-1|TRBD1|TRBV7-9
TGTGCCAGCAGCACCCCCGGGACAGTGAACACTGAAGCTTTCTTT
CASSTPGTVNTEAFF
>few|TRBJ2-7|NA|TRBV11-1
TGTGCCAGCAGCCCGATCTCACCCCGGGGGCTCGAGCAGTACTTC
CASSPISPRGLEQYF
>NA|TRBJ1-1|TRBD1|TRBV15
TGTGCCACCAGCAGAGATCAGGGGGTCGCTTTCTTT
CATSRDQGVAFF
>NA|TRBJ2-7|NA|TRBV27
TGTGCCAGCGCGGGGCGGGCCTCCTACGAGCAGTACTTC
CASAGRASYEQYF
>NA|TRBJ2-7|NA|TRBV30
TGTGCCTGGAGTATCCCAGGGTACGAGCAGTACTTC
CAWSIPGYEQYF
>NA|TRBJ1-2|TRBD1|TRBV7-9
TGTGCCAGCAGCTCTAGGACAGGGCCCTATGGCTACACCTTC
CASSSRTGPYGYTF
>NA|TRBJ1-5|NA|TRBV9
TGTGCCAAATGGAGGGGAAATCAGCCCCAGCATTTT
CAKWRGNQPQHF
>NA|TRBJ1-1|NA|TRBV5-6
TGTGCCAGCAGTGCCTGGAGGTTAAACACTGAAGCTTTCTTT
CASSAWRLNTEAFF
>NA|TRBJ2-7|TRBD1|TRBV15
TGTGCCACCAGCAGACCCGGGACAGAACAAGAGCAGTACTTC
CATSRPGTEQEQYF
>NA|TRBJ1-1|TRBD1|TRBV7-9
TGTGCCAGCAGCTCGACAGGGGGAGCCCTGGACACTGAAGCTTTCTTT
CASSSTGGALDTEAFF
>few|TRBJ1-1|NA|TRBV29-1
TGCAGCGCCCGAGAGGGGTCTGGCACTGAAGCTTTCTTT
CSAREGSGTEAFF
>NA|TRBJ2-7|NA|TRBV2
TGTGCCAGCAGTGACACTCGGGGATGGGCCTACGAGCAGTACTTC
CASSDTRGWAYEQYF
>NA|TRBJ2-3|NA|TRBV19
TGTGCCAGTAGTATGGAGCGTACGCAGTATTTT
CASSMERTQYF